A selection of T cell receptor beta chains follows, all from one sample in a study of blood T cell repertoires in COVID-19. The repertoire was sequenced with immunoSEQ multiplex PCR; TCRdb's copy has only in-frame clones and lacks some. The table lists 110,000 to 150,000 clones, around 77% of them singletons, with over 6.5% in the top ten. Sequencing was performed on peripheral blood. The receptors were sampled from a man between 45 and 60 years old with active or convalescent COVID-19. Each CDR3 is given with its conserved first and last residue. A D gene is named only where the DNA matches it firmly. A row's size may be missing; if present it is once, few, many or a size class.

D: .
V: TRBV15
J: TRBJ2-1
length: 16
size: .
DNA: TGTGCCACCAGCAGAGAAGGCGGTTCAATTTACAATGAGCAGTTCTTC
CDR3: CATSREGGSIYNEQFF

D: .
V: TRBV7-9
J: TRBJ2-7
length: 17
size: .
DNA: TGTGCCAGCAGCTCAAAAACCCCGACACTGAACCCCTACGAGCAGTACTTC
CDR3: CASSSKTPTLNPYEQYF

D: .
V: TRBV6-5
J: TRBJ2-5
length: 15
size: once
DNA: TGTGCCAGCAGTCCTGGGGGCACTTGGCGAGAGACCCAGTACTTC
CDR3: CASSPGGTWRETQYF

D: .
V: TRBV6-7
J: TRBJ1-5
length: 11
size: .
DNA: TGTGCCAGCATCGTAGAGCAGCCCCAGCATTTT
CDR3: CASIVEQPQHF

D: TRBD1
V: TRBV20-1
J: TRBJ1-2
length: 15
size: .
DNA: TGCAGTGCTAGTCCCTCGGGACAGGGGGGCTATGGCTACACCTTC
CDR3: CSASPSGQGGYGYTF

D: TRBD2
V: TRBV5-6
J: TRBJ2-7
length: 16
size: .
DNA: TGTGCCAGCAGCTTGGGGGCTAGCGGGTTCTCCTACGAGCAGTACTTC
CDR3: CASSLGASGFSYEQYF

D: .
V: TRBV30
J: TRBJ2-4
length: 19
size: .
DNA: TGTGCCTGGAGTGCTTTGGACTCATTCGGACTTAGGGCCAAAAACATTCAGTACTTC
CDR3: CAWSALDSFGLRAKNIQYF

D: .
V: TRBV19
J: TRBJ1-2
length: 12
size: .
DNA: TGTGCCAGTAGTATACCCCGGTATGGCTACACCTTC
CDR3: CASSIPRYGYTF

D: .
V: TRBV7-8
J: TRBJ1-1
length: 14
size: .
DNA: TGTGCCAGCAGCTTAATGGCACCGAACACTGAAGCTTTCTTT
CDR3: CASSLMAPNTEAFF

D: .
V: TRBV24-1
J: TRBJ2-1
length: 14
size: .
DNA: TGTGCCACCAGTGATGCTCGGGTCTACAATGAGCAGTTCTTC
CDR3: CATSDARVYNEQFF

D: .
V: TRBV28
J: TRBJ2-3
length: 13
size: .
DNA: TGTGCCAGAGGAGAATCTAGCACAGATACGCAGTATTTT
CDR3: CARGESSTDTQYF

D: .
V: TRBV6-5
J: TRBJ2-1
length: 13
size: .
DNA: TGTGCCAGCAGGACAACAGGGTACAATGAGCAGTTCTTC
CDR3: CASRTTGYNEQFF

D: .
V: TRBV19
J: TRBJ2-1
length: 11
size: .
DNA: TGTGCCAGTAGTATACGGAGTGAGCAGTTCTTC
CDR3: CASSIRSEQFF

D: .
V: TRBV30
J: TRBJ2-3
length: 13
size: .
DNA: TGTGCCTGGAGTGAAATAAGCACAGATACGCAGTATTTT
CDR3: CAWSEISTDTQYF

D: .
V: TRBV11-2
J: TRBJ2-2
length: 12
size: .
DNA: TGTGCCAGCAGCTTGGACTTCGGGGAGCTGTTTTTT
CDR3: CASSLDFGELFF

D: TRBD1
V: TRBV10-3
J: TRBJ1-3
length: 15
size: .
DNA: TGTGCCACAATACAGGGGAGCAGCACTGGAAACACCATATATTTT
CDR3: CATIQGSSTGNTIYF

D: .
V: TRBV9
J: TRBJ2-7
length: 14
size: once
DNA: TGTGCCAGCAGCCCTGCGGCGACAGATTACGAGCAGTACTTC
CDR3: CASSPAATDYEQYF

D: .
V: TRBV6-4
J: TRBJ2-3
length: 13
size: .
DNA: TGTGCCAGCAGTGAACAGGGTTCAGATACGCAGTATTTT
CDR3: CASSEQGSDTQYF

D: TRBD2
V: TRBV9
J: TRBJ2-2
length: 16
size: .
DNA: TGTGCCAGCAGCCGCTCTCCCCGACTAGCGGAGGGGGAGCTGTTTTTT
CDR3: CASSRSPRLAEGELFF

D: TRBD1
V: TRBV27
J: TRBJ2-1
length: 15
size: .
DNA: TGTGCCAGCAGCATTCGGACAGGGGGTCGGAATGAGCAGTTCTTC
CDR3: CASSIRTGGRNEQFF

D: .
V: TRBV28
J: TRBJ2-7
length: 12
size: once
DNA: TGTGCCAGCACCGCTGAGTCCTACGAGCAGTACTTC
CDR3: CASTAESYEQYF

D: TRBD2
V: TRBV7-9
J: TRBJ2-5
length: 14
size: .
DNA: TGTGCCAGCAGCTTAGCGGGACGGGGGGGGACCCAGTACTTC
CDR3: CASSLAGRGGTQYF